The clone carrying this T cell receptor (beta chain) was found many times. In TCRdb, the RACE reads were re-called with MiXCR into one record per CDR3 protein. The sample holds approximately 41,000 distinct CDR3 sequences, 3% to 4% seen once. This record comes from a study of human T cells and chemical hapten exposure. This sample's time point: patch test 1, 2 weeks after DPC sensitization. Treatment meaning: therapeutic diphenylcyclopropenone sensitization with weekly scalp DPC. Unfractionated whole blood served as the source for total RNA extraction. This CDR3 comprises 16 residues. The V end lost 0 bases, the J end lost 5 bases, and 17 bases lay between the germline ends. Germline V gives CDR1 MGHRA, CDR2 YSYEKL.

The sequence derives from a man aged 50 to 59 with alopecia areata. Some clones in this sample may be carry-over from other donors' samples. V usage is TRBV4-1 and J usage is TRBJ2-7; maybe TRBD2 (5 bases). The material was whole blood, obtained in connection with sensitization to the hapten diphenylcyclopropenone (DPC). CDR3 amino acids: CASSQDPSLRVDEQYF. The CDR3 nucleotides read TGCGCCAGCAGCCAAGATCCTAGCTTAAGGGTAGACGAGCAGTACTTC.